Included here is one T cell receptor (beta chain) sequence, with context. Its antigen is currently unknown. This sample stems from a study of T cells after yellow fever vaccination. Study-wide results and caveats: Primary-vaccination clones mostly resurfaced post-booster (roughly 97% CD4, roughly 90% CD8). Abundant clonotypes from the bulk population could contaminate FACS-sorted repertoires.

TCRdb reprocessed the 5' RACE reads via MiXCR and lists one record per CDR3 protein. This table holds over 300,000 distinct CDR3 sequences, about 3.5% found once. The CDR3 totals 17 residues. The V gene's germline CDR1 is ENHRY and CDR2 SYGVKD. V gave up 1 base and J gave up 2 bases; unmatched junction bases: 0. This TCR was recovered from a young man who received the YFV17D yellow fever vaccine. The chain recombines TRBV10-3 with TRBJ2-6; 12 bases fit TRBD1. The sequenced sample was PBMCs, obtained on the day of the yellow fever booster vaccination. Here the CDR3 DNA reads TGTGCCATCAGTGAGTGGGACAGGGGGCCTGGGGCCAACGTCCTGACTTTC. Translated: CAISEWDRGPGANVLTF.